The 3 T cell receptor beta chains given below trace back to one sample, sequenced in a study of T cells after yellow fever vaccination. MiXCR was run by TCRdb on the 5' RACE reads, yielding one entry per CDR3 protein. The sample has about 350,000 distinct CDR3 sequences; roughly 8% are singletons. The material was PBMCs, obtained roughly 45 days after the first yellow fever vaccination. The receptors were gathered from a man aged 18 to 30 who received the YFV17D yellow fever vaccine.

This clonotype occurred a few times. This rearrangement joins TRBV5-1 to TRBJ2-7; 9 nucleotides agree with TRBD1. The CDR3 is 18 residues long. The ends lost 4 bases at V and 2 bases at J; junction bases unmatched: 16. Germline CDR1 reads SGHRS; CDR2 reads YFSETQ. In nucleotides, the CDR3 is TGCGCCAGCAGCCTATCCTATAATACAGGGGGCTTCACCTACGAGCAGTACTTC. Translating gives CASSLSYNTGGFTYEQYF.

CDR3 in DNA: TGTGCCAGCAGCGTTACTAGCGGGGGGGCCGACACCGGGGAGCTGTTTTTT. Translation: CASSVTSGGADTGELFF. The chain carries TRBV7-9 and TRBJ2-2; 13 bases align to TRBD2. The CDR3 spans 17 residues. The ends lost 5 bases at V and 3 bases at J; junction bases unmatched: 6. Germline CDR1 is SEHNR and CDR2 is FQNEAQ (reference sequence).

This clonotype occurred a few times. The rearrangement joins TRBV29-1 to TRBJ1-2, with 7 bases fitting TRBD1. There are 13 residues in the CDR3. The V and J ends lost 8 bases and 0 bases, in that order; junction bases with no gene match: 6. Per the germline V gene, CDR1 is SQVTM and CDR2 is ANQGSEA. Written as DNA, the CDR3 is TGCAGCATCAGGGACAGTTCTAACTATGGCTACACCTTC. Translating gives CSIRDSSNYGYTF.